These 5 T cell receptor beta chains originate from one sample sequenced in a study of tumor-infiltrating lymphocytes in primary liver carcinoma. Constant-region priming of roughly 500 ng total RNA yielded TCR beta cDNA. Libraries covering TCR beta were generated through three nested multiplex PCR rounds (using a slightly modified ARM-PCR). Amplification in the first two PCR rounds was performed using TRBV1-TRBV30 forward primers and a C-beta reverse primer for approximately 10 cycles each. TCRdb processed the multiplex PCR reads anew with MiXCR; each CDR3 protein has one entry. The profile shows about 330,000 distinct CDR3 sequences, about 61% of them singletons. Germline DNA was also extracted, and blood RNA derived from unsorted whole blood. Source material: peripheral blood. The receptors here all came from a man aged 35 to 55 with primary liver carcinoma and hepatitis B virus infection.

Points on this clonotype: A read error may explain this, as a much larger clone is one base away. The rearrangement joins TRBV5-1 to TRBJ2-1; D might be TRBD2 (6 bases). CDR1 is SGHRS and CDR2 is YFSETQ in the germline V gene. Trimming shortened V by 6 bases and J by 7 bases, and 17 bases separated the two germline ends. The CDR3 has 14 residues. The CDR3, as DNA: TGCGCCAGCACTGCAGGAGGGACGAGGAATGAGCAGTTCTTC. It translates to CASTAGGTRNEQFF.

Of note for this clonotype: One end of the junction is discordant with germline, which a read error may explain. The chain joins TRBV11-2 to TRBJ2-1; 14 bases are shared with TRBD2. The CDR3 has 15 residues. CDR1 SGHAT and CDR2 FQNNGV come from the germline V gene. The CDR3 here is CGSGMGLAGVYEQFF. The CDR3 bases are TGTGGCAGCGGCATGGGACTAGCGGGAGTATATGAGCAGTTCTTC.

The chain uses TRBV21-1 and TRBJ2-7; no DNA check was done on the table's D call, TRBD2. TRBV21-1 is assigned pseudogene status. This CDR3 is 16 amino acids long. The CDR3 DNA reads as TGTGCCAGCAGCAAAGTGGAACTAGCGGCTAACTACGAGCAGTACTTC. It codes for CASSKVELAANYEQYF.

V and J are TRBV11-2 and TRBJ2-1; 8 bases match TRBD1. Germline trimming cut 5 bases from V and 9 bases from J; bases unmatched to any gene: 9. The CDR3 has 14 amino acids. Germline CDR1 SGHAT, CDR2 FQNNGV. CDR3 region: CASSRTGQNSEQFF. The CDR3 region has the DNA TGTGCCAGCAGCCGGACAGGGCAGAACTCTGAGCAGTTCTTC.

This clonotype was seen only a few times. The CDR3 DNA sequence: TGTGCCTGGAGTTTATATACAGGGGGCAGCGGCTACACCTTC. It yields the protein CAWSLYTGGSGYTF. The chain links TRBV30 to TRBJ1-2, with 9 bases fitting TRBD1. The V and J ends lost 2 bases and 8 bases, in that order; junction bases with no gene match: 9. CDR1 is GTSNPN and CDR2 is SVGIG in the germline V gene (reference sequence). This CDR3 contains 14 residues.